This passage covers 22 T cell receptor beta chains from one sample sequenced in a study of a mutant IDH1 vaccine in newly diagnosed glioma. Using immunoSEQ multiplex PCR, the repertoire was profiled, and TCRdb retains in-frame clones only, with some absent. The profile shows 45,000 to 70,000 clones, more than 85% of them singletons. As for time point: baseline, week 1 (first vaccination visit). Treatment here: pre-vaccination baseline after standard-of-care therapy. Sequencing used PBMCs, obtained from a glioma patient treated with radiotherapy, temozolomide or both. The receptors shown here come from a man in his forties or fifties with glioma.

V is TRBV7-9 and J is TRBJ1-2; D is undetermined. Germline CDR1 SEHNR, CDR2 FQNEAQ (reference sequence). The CDR3 contains 11 residues. V lost 6 bases to trimming and J lost 4 bases, with 6 bases between them. The CDR3 region has the DNA TGTGCCAGCAGAAGTGGCTATGGCTACACCTTC. Its protein product is CASRSGYGYTF.

The CDR3 DNA reads TGTGCCAGCAGCTTAGTAAACGGCAGAGCTTTCTTT. As protein: CASSLVNGRAFF. The genes are TRBV7-3 and TRBJ1-1; D remains unclear. This CDR3 has 12 residues. The germline gives CDR1 SGHTA, CDR2 FQGTGA. Trimming removed 2 bases from V and 10 bases from J, with 11 bases in between.

The chain is built from TRBV29-1 and TRBJ2-5; D may correspond to TRBD1 or TRBD2 (5 bases each). V lost 6 bases and J lost 5, with 16 bases in between. The CDR3 consists of 13 residues. Germline CDR1 SQVTM, CDR2 ANQGSEA. In nucleotides, the CDR3 is TGCAGCGTCCCGGGACCCCTTCTGGAGACCCAGTACTTC. It yields the protein CSVPGPLLETQYF.

This rearrangement joins TRBV19 to TRBJ1-5, with TRBD1 matching over 8 bases. CDR1 LNHDA and CDR2 SQIVND come from the germline V gene (reference sequence). The CDR3 is made up of 16 amino acids. V lost 3 bases and J lost 2; bases outside the gene matches: 6. CDR3 loop: CASSIGTGRRNQPQHF. CDR3 DNA: TGTGCCAGTAGTATTGGGACAGGCCGTCGCAATCAGCCCCAGCATTTT.

The chain employs TRBV4-1 and TRBJ2-3; 7 bases match TRBD1. CDR1 MGHRA and CDR2 YSYEKL come from the germline V gene. The CDR3 has 19 amino acids. Losses at the gene ends were 4 bases for V and 4 bases for J; bases not matched to a gene: 20. Here the CDR3 reads CASSLSGAIRGGLADTQYF. Here the CDR3 DNA reads TGCGCCAGCAGCCTCTCAGGGGCCATTAGAGGGGGCTTGGCAGATACGCAGTATTTT.

This clone was picked up one time. The rearrangement uses TRBV5-1 and TRBJ2-3, with 7 positions matching TRBD1. V shed 3 bases and J 4 bases; nucleotides not matched to a gene: 11. CDR1 and CDR2 from the germline V gene are SGHRS and YFSETQ. The CDR3 has 16 residues. This CDR3 reads CASSSRGGASADTQYF. The CDR3 DNA follows: TGCGCCAGCAGCTCGAGAGGGGGCGCTTCGGCAGATACGCAGTATTTT.

V usage is TRBV4-1 and J usage is TRBJ2-2, with D maybe TRBD2 (6 bases). CDR1 MGHRA and CDR2 YSYEKL come from the germline V gene. Trimming took off 4 bases at V and 4 bases at J, with 10 bases between the two ends. This CDR3 has 14 residues. Here the CDR3 DNA reads TGCGCCAGCAGCCCAGTACTAGCCACCGGGGAGCTGTTTTTT. Its translation is CASSPVLATGELFF.

V is TRBV30 and J is TRBJ2-3, with a weak D call TRBD2 (5 bases). V was clipped by 2 bases and J by 2 bases, with 14 bases between them. Looked up from germline, CDR1 is GTSNPN and CDR2 is SVGIG (reference sequence). This CDR3 is 15 amino acids long. As DNA, the CDR3 is TGTGCCTGGAGTTCAGTAGGAGGCCCCACAGATACGCAGTATTTT. Amino acid sequence: CAWSSVGGPTDTQYF.

This CDR3 is CASGPPPGTDYQRAGNTIYF. DNA for the CDR3: TGTGCTAGTGGTCCACCACCCGGGACCGATTACCAGCGGGCTGGAAACACCATATATTTT. J is TRBJ1-3 and V is TRBV12-5; D possibly corresponds to TRBD1 (5 bases). The CDR3 length is 20 residues. The V gene lost 5 bases and the J gene lost 2 bases, with 28 bases spanning the gap. Germline values: CDR1 LGHNT, CDR2 FRNRAP.

The J gene is TRBJ2-1, the V gene TRBV11-3, with 10 bases aligning to TRBD2. V dropped 5 bases and J dropped 7; count of bases not matched to a gene: 8. This CDR3 is built from 15 residues. Germline-derived CDR1 and CDR2 are SGHNT and YENEEA. The DNA for the CDR3 is TGTGCCAGCAGCCAAAGCGGGGGGGCTGTTAATGAGCAGTTCTTC. Translation: CASSQSGGAVNEQFF.

The chain joins TRBV7-9 to TRBJ2-6; no clear D gene. The CDR3 consists of 14 residues. The V end was cut by 9 bases, the J end by 0 bases, with 9 bases between. Per the germline V gene, CDR1 is SEHNR and CDR2 is FQNEAQ (reference sequence). CDR3 amino acids: CASDASSGANVLTF. CDR3 DNA: TGTGCCAGTGACGCATCCTCTGGGGCCAACGTCCTGACTTTC.

The chain uses TRBV28 and TRBJ1-1, with D possibly matching TRBD1 (6 bases). The CDR3 covers 15 residues. Germline V gene sequence: CDR1 MDHEN, CDR2 SYDVKM. The V gene lost 2 bases and the J gene lost 10 bases, with 20 bases spanning the gap. CDR3 nucleotide sequence: TGTGCCAGCAGTTTAGCGGGGGCGACGGAGCTGGGAGCTTTCTTT. Residues: CASSLAGATELGAFF.

For the CDR3, the DNA is TGCGCCAGCAGCCGACAGGGTAATGAAAAACTGTTTTTT. It is translated as CASSRQGNEKLFF. The V call is TRBV4-3, the J call TRBJ1-4; 7 bases are a match to TRBD1. Trimming took 4 bases from V and 4 from J; bases not matched to a gene: 0. Germline loops: CDR1 LGHNA, CDR2 YSLEER. The CDR3 length is 13 residues.

This clone was found once. The chain has TRBV5-8 and TRBJ2-1; D possibly uses TRBD1 or TRBD2 (5 bases each). V was clipped by 0 bases and J by 16 bases, with 11 bases between them. The length of the CDR3 is 11 residues. Germline V gives CDR1 SGHTS, CDR2 YDEGEE. CDR3 nucleotides: TGTGCCAGCAGCTTGGGTGCCAGGGACTTCTTC. Its protein product is CASSLGARDFF. Full variable domain (rest looked up from reference TRBV5-8 and TRBJ2-1): EAGVTQSPTHLIKTRGQQATLRCSPISGHTSVYWYQQALGLGLQFLLWYDEGEERNRGNFPPRFSGRQFPNYSSELNVNALELEDSALYLCASSLGARDFFGPGTRLTVL.

The chain employs TRBV30 and TRBJ1-1, with 8 bases lining up with TRBD1. In germline, CDR1 is GTSNPN, CDR2 SVGIG (reference sequence). Unmatched junction bases numbered 3, after V lost 2 bases and J lost 4 bases. The CDR3 contains 13 residues. The CDR3 is CAWSQGAGTEAFF. The CDR3 nucleotides read TGTGCCTGGAGTCAGGGGGCCGGCACTGAAGCTTTCTTT.

The genes are TRBV6-1 and TRBJ2-5, with TRBD1 identical over 7 bases. Trimming removed 5 bases from V and 2 bases from J; junction bases left unmatched: 5. From germline, CDR1 is MNHNS and CDR2 SASEGT. The CDR3 is 14 residues long. The CDR3 region has the DNA TGTGCCAGCAGTAGGGACAGAAGACAAGAGACCCAGTACTTC. Protein: CASSRDRRQETQYF.

The chain has TRBV6-5 and TRBJ2-2; TRBD2 matches at 9 bases. Unmatched junction bases numbered 5, after V lost 5 bases and J lost 4 bases. The CDR3 is made up of 15 amino acids. Germline V gives CDR1 MNHEY, CDR2 SVGAGI. The CDR3 DNA reads TGTGCCAGCAGTCGTAGCGGGAGCTTCACCGGGGAGCTGTTTTTT. Its translation is CASSRSGSFTGELFF.

This clone was detected only once. The rearrangement joins TRBV5-1 to TRBJ2-3; D is unresolved. Looked up from germline, CDR1 is SGHRS and CDR2 is YFSETQ. Trimming left V 4 bases short and J 0 bases short, with 18 bases between. The CDR3 extends over 17 amino acids. The DNA for the CDR3 is TGCGCCAGCAGCGTTTTAGGTAGAGCCTCTAGCACAGATACGCAGTATTTT. It is translated as CASSVLGRASSTDTQYF.

The rearrangement uses TRBV21-1 and TRBJ2-7; TRBD2 reflects the table's D call only, with no check against the DNA. TRBV21-1 is noted as a pseudogene. The CDR3 loop spans 15 amino acids. The CDR3 nucleotides read TGTGCCAGCACCTCGCTAGTCCGGACTTCCTACGAGCAGTACTTC. Translating it yields CASTSLVRTSYEQYF.

The chain is built from TRBV4-1 and TRBJ2-5, with D unclear. This CDR3 is built from 17 residues. Germline assignment: CDR1 MGHRA and CDR2 YSYEKL. Trimming removed 1 base at V and 2 bases at J, with 17 bases between. In nucleotides, the CDR3 is TGCGCCAGCAGCCAAGTGCGTATTGGGGTCCCTCAAGAGACCCAGTACTTC. Protein sequence: CASSQVRIGVPQETQYF.

This clone appeared a few times. The chain combines TRBV4-1 with TRBJ1-2; D ambiguous. Germline V CDR1 and CDR2: MGHRA, YSYEKL. V lost 0 bases and J 7 bases, leaving 15 bases between the germline ends. This CDR3 contains 15 residues. The CDR3 DNA reads as TGCGCCAGCAGCCAAGATATGGTGCGTGGGCTTGGCTACACCTTC. This sequence encodes CASSQDMVRGLGYTF.

The rearrangement links TRBV4-1 to TRBJ1-1; D is uncertain. The length of the CDR3 is 13 residues. V lost 2 bases to trimming and J lost 5 bases, with 9 bases between them. Germline CDR1 is MGHRA and CDR2 is YSYEKL. The CDR3 reads CASSQPGGTEAFF. CDR3 sequence (DNA): TGCGCCAGCAGCCAACCCGGAGGGACTGAAGCTTTCTTT.